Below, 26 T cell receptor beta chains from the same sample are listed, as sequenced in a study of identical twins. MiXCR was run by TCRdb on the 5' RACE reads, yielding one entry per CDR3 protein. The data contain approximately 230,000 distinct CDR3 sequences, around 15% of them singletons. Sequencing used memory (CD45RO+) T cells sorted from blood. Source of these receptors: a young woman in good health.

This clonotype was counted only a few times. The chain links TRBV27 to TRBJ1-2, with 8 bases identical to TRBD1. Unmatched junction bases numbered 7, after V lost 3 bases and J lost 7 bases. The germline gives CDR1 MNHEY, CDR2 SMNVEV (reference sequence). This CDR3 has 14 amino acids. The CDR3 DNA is TGTGCCAGCAGTTTCGTACAGGGGGTTGGTGGCTACACCTTC. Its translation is CASSFVQGVGGYTF.

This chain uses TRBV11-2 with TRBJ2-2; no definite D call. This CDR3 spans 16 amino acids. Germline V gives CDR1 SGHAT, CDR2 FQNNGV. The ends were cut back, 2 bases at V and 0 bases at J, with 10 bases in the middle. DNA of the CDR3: TGTGCCAGCAGCTTATATCTCCCTTCGAACACCGGGGAGCTGTTTTTT. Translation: CASSLYLPSNTGELFF.

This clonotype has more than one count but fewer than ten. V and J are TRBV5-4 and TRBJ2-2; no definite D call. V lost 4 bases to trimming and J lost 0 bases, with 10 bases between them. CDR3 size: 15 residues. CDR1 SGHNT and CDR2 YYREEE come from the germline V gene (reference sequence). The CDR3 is CASSPGITNTGELFF. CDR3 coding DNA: TGTGCCAGCAGCCCTGGGATTACGAACACCGGGGAGCTGTTTTTT.

CDR3: CSARRRGAAQPQHF. The DNA of the CDR3 is TGCAGTGCCCGTCGCAGGGGGGCCGCTCAGCCCCAGCATTTT. The chain has TRBV20-1 and TRBJ1-5, with 7 bases that match TRBD1. Losses at the gene ends were 6 bases for V and 6 bases for J; bases not matched to a gene: 11. The germline V gene encodes CDR1 DFQATT and CDR2 SNEGSKA (reference sequence). CDR3 length equals 14 residues.

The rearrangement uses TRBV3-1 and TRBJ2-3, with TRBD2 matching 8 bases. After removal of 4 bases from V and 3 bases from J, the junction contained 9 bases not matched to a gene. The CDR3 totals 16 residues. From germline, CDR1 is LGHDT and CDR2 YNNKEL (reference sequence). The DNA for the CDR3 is TGTGCCAGCAGCCCCCTAGGTTTAGCGGGGACAGATACGCAGTATTTT. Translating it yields CASSPLGLAGTDTQYF.

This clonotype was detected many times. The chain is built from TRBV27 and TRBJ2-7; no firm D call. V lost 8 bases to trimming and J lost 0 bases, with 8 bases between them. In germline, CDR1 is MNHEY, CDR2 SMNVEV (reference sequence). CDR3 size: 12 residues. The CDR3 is CASYSSSYEQYF. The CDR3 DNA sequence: TGTGCCAGCTACAGTTCCTCCTACGAGCAGTACTTC.

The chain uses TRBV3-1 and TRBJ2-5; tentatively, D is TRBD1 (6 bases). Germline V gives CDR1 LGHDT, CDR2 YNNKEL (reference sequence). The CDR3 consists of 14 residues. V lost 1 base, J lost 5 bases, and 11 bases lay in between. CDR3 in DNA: TGTGCCAGCAGCCAAGGACTGCAGGGGGAGACCCAGTACTTC. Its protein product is CASSQGLQGETQYF.

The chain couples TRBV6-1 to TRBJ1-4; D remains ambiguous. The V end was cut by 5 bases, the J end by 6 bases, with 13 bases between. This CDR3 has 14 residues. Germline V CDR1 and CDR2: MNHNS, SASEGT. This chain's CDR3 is CASSQRKRYEKLFF. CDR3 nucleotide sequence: TGTGCCAGCAGTCAAAGGAAGCGGTATGAAAAACTGTTTTTT.

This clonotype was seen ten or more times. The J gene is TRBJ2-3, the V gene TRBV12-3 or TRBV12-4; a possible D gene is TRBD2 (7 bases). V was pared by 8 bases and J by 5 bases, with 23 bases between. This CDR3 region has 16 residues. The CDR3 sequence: CASSPPGAGAGDTQYF. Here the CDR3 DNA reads TGTGCCAGCTCCCCGCCGGGCGCGGGGGCTGGAGATACGCAGTATTTT.

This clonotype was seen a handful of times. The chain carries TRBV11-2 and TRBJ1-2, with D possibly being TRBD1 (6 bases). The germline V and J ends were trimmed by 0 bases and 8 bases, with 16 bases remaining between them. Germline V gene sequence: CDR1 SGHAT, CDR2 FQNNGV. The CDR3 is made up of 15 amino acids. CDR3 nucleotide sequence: TGTGCCAGCAGCTTAGATCCTCAGGGGTGGAGGGGCTACACCTTC. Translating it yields CASSLDPQGWRGYTF.

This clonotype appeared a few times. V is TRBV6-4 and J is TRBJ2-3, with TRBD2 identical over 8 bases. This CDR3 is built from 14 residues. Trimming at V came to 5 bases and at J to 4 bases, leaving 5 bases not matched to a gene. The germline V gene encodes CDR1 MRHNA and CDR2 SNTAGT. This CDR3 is CASSFSGEADTQYF. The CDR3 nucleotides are TGTGCCAGCAGTTTTAGCGGGGAGGCAGATACGCAGTATTTT.

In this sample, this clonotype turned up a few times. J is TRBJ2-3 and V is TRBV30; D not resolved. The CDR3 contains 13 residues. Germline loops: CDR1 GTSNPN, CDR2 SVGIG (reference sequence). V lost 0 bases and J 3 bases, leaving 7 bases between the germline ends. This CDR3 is CAWSVAWTDTQYF. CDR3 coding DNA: TGTGCCTGGAGTGTGGCGTGGACAGATACGCAGTATTTT.

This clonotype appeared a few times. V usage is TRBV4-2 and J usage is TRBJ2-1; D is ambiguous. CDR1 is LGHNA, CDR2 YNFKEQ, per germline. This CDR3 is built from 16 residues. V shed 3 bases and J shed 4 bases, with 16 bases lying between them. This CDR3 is CASSQGFRTTYNEQFF. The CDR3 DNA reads TGTGCCAGCAGCCAGGGCTTTAGAACTACTTACAATGAGCAGTTCTTC.

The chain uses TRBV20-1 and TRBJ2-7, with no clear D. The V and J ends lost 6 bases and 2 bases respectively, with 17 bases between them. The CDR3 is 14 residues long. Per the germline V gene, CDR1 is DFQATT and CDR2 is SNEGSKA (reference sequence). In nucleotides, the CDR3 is TGCAGTGCCCTTCTTCGACAAGGGACCTACGAGCAGTACTTC. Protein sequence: CSALLRQGTYEQYF.

CDR3 amino acids: CASSVGGGTSNEQFF. The CDR3 DNA follows: TGTGCCAGCAGCGTAGGCGGGGGGACTAGCAATGAGCAGTTCTTC. The chain employs TRBV9 and TRBJ2-1; 8 nucleotides match TRBD2. There are 15 residues in the CDR3. Looked up from germline, CDR1 is SGDLS and CDR2 is YYNGEE. The junction had 5 bases not matched to a gene; V was cut back by 0 bases and J by 6 bases.

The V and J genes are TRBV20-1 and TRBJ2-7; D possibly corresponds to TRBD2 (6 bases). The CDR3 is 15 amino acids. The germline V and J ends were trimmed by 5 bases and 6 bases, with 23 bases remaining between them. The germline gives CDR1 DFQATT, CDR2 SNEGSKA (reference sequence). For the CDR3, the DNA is TGCAGTGCTGGCCTCCTGGAGGGTTCCTTGGGCGAGCAGTACTTC. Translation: CSAGLLEGSLGEQYF.

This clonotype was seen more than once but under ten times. CDR3 sequence reads: CSASEGIRDQHF. For the CDR3, the DNA is TGCAGTGCTAGCGAAGGAATCAGGGACCAGCATTTT. The gene calls are TRBV20-1 and TRBJ1-5; a weak D match, TRBD1 (5 bases). The CDR3 sequence is 12 residues long. Germline CDR1 is DFQATT and CDR2 is SNEGSKA (reference sequence). Trimming shortened V by 3 bases and J by 12 bases, and 15 bases separated the two germline ends.

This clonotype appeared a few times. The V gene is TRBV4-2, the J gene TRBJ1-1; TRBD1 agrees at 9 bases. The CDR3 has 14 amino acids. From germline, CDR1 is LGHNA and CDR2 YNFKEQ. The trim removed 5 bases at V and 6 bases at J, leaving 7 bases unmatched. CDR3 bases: TGTGCCAGCAGCTGGGGACAGGGTCTATCTGAAGCTTTCTTT. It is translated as CASSWGQGLSEAFF.

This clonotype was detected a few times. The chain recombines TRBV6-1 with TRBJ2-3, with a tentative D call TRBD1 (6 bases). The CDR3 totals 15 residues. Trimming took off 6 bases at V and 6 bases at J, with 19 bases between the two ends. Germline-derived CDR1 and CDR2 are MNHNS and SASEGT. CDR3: CASSRAGQSGDTQYF. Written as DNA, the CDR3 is TGTGCCAGCAGCCGTGCAGGACAGTCAGGGGATACGCAGTATTTT.

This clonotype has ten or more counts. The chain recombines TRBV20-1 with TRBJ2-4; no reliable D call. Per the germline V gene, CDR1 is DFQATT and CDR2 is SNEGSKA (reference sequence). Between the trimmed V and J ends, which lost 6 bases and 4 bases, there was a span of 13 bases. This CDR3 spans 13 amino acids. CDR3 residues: CSATTVFKNIQYF. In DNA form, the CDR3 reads TGCAGTGCCACGACGGTATTTAAAAACATTCAGTACTTC.

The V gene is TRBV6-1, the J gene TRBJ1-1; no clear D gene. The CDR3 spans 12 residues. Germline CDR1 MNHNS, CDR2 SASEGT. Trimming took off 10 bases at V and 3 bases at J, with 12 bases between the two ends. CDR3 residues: CATLGMYTEAFF. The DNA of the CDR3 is TGTGCCACCTTGGGAATGTACACTGAAGCTTTCTTT.

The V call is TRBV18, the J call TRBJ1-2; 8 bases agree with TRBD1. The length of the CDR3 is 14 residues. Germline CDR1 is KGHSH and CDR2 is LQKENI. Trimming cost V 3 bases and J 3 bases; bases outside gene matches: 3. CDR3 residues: CASSPLGQDYGYTF. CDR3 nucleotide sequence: TGTGCCAGCTCACCTCTGGGACAGGACTATGGCTACACCTTC. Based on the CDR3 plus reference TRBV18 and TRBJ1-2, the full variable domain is NAGVMQNPRHLVRRRGQEARLRCSPMKGHSHVYWYRQLPEEGLKFMVYLQKENIIDESGMPKERFSAEFPKEGPSILRIQQVVRGDSAAYFCASSPLGQDYGYTFGSGTRLTVV.

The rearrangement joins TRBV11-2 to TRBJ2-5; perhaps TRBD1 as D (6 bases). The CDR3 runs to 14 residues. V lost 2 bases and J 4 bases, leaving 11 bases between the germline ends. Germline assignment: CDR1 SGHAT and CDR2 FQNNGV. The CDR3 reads CASSLTAGAETQYF. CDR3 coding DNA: TGTGCCAGCAGCTTAACGGCAGGGGCAGAGACCCAGTACTTC. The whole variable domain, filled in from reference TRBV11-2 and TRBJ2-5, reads EAGVAQSPRYKIIEKRQSVAFWCNPISGHATLYWYQQILGQGPKLLIQFQNNGVVDDSQLPKDRFSAERLKGVDSTLKIQPAKLEDSAVYLCASSLTAGAETQYFGPGTRLLVL.

The CDR3 coding sequence is TGTGCCAGCAGTTGGAGCGGAGATACGCAGTATTTT. It is translated as CASSWSGDTQYF. V is TRBV27 and J is TRBJ2-3; weak D call: TRBD2 (5 bases). The CDR3 totals 12 residues. The V end was cut by 4 bases, the J end by 5 bases, with 7 bases between. Germline assignment: CDR1 MNHEY and CDR2 SMNVEV (reference sequence).

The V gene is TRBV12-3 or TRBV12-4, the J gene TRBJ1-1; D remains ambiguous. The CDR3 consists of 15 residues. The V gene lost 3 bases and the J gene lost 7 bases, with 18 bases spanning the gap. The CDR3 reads CASSFLGGGVGEAFF. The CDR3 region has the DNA TGTGCCAGCAGTTTCCTAGGTGGCGGGGTGGGTGAAGCTTTCTTT.

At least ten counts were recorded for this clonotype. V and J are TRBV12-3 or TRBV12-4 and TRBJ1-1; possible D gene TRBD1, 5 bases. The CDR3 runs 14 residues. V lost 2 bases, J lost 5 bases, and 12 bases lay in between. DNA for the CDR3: TGTGCCAGCAGTTTATGGACACATCGGACTGAAGCTTTCTTT. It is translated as CASSLWTHRTEAFF.